The 14 T cell receptor beta chains presented below share a single source sample, sequenced in a study of T cell repertoires in aging, cancer and after chemotherapy. The template was genomic DNA from peripheral blood, not RNA. TRB rearrangements spanning V, D and J were amplified using mixed TRB-A/B primers. Using its own MiXCR run on the multiplex PCR reads, TCRdb lists one record per CDR3 protein. The sample holds around 13,000 distinct CDR3 sequences, roughly a quarter seen once. Sequenced material: blood. The receptors here all came from a human donor with a blood cancer.

The chain uses TRBV21-1 and TRBJ1-1; the table's D gene call, TRBD1, was not cross checked with the DNA. TRBV21-1 is listed as a pseudogene. The CDR3 loop spans 18 amino acids. This CDR3 is CASSKGGRRRRMNTEAFF. CDR3 DNA sequence: TGTGCCAGCAGCAAAGGGGGCCGGCGAAGGAGGATGAACACTGAAGCTTTCTTT.

The count of this clonotype is one. The genes are TRBV6-5 and TRBJ2-1; TRBD1 matches at 10 bases. Germline V CDR1 and CDR2: MNHEY, SVGAGI. The CDR3 is made up of 15 amino acids. J was trimmed by 6 bases and V by 2 bases; bases with no gene match: 4. The CDR3 region is CASSYQRTGGNEQFF. The CDR3 DNA follows: TGTGCCAGCAGTTACCAACGGACAGGGGGCAATGAGCAGTTCTTC.

A few counts support this clonotype. The V and J genes are TRBV27 and TRBJ2-3, with TRBD1 matching over 9 bases. Per germline, CDR1 MNHEY and CDR2 SMNVEV (reference sequence). The CDR3 totals 16 residues. The J segment lost 2 bases and the V segment lost 4 bases, leaving 7 bases of the junction unmatched. The CDR3 sequence is CASSSPTGGYTDTQYF. DNA of the CDR3: TGTGCCAGCAGTTCTCCGACAGGGGGATACACAGATACGCAGTATTTT.

This clonotype was seen only a few times. The chain links TRBV4-3 to TRBJ1-1, with a possible D match to TRBD1 (5 bases). The germline V gene encodes CDR1 LGHNA and CDR2 YSLEER. The CDR3 has 15 residues. V lost 0 bases, J lost 8 bases, and 16 bases lay in between. This CDR3 is CASSQDSGTRLEAFF. Here the CDR3 DNA reads TGCGCCAGCAGCCAAGATTCCGGGACTAGGCTCGAAGCTTTCTTT.

The count of this clonotype is one. The V call is TRBV5-4, the J call TRBJ2-2; 12 bases are a match to TRBD1. The CDR3 is made up of 20 amino acids. The V gene end was trimmed by 5 bases and the J gene end by 4 bases; junction bases not matched to a gene: 18. CDR1 SGHNT and CDR2 YYREEE come from the germline V gene (reference sequence). The chain's CDR3 is CASRKLAGGTGGAGTGELFF. CDR3 nucleotide sequence: TGTGCCAGCAGGAAGTTGGCCGGGGGGACAGGGGGCGCTGGCACCGGGGAGCTGTTTTTT. The full variable domain, in which reference TRBV5-4 and TRBJ2-2 provide the parts outside the CDR3, is ETGVTQSPTHLIKTRGQQVTLRCSSQSGHNTVSWYQQALGQGPQFIFQYYREEENGRGNFPPRFSGLQFPNYSSELNVNALELDDSALYLCASRKLAGGTGGAGTGELFFGEGSRLTVL.

This clonotype is termed medium-sized. The V gene is TRBV15, the J gene TRBJ1-2; D unclear. This CDR3 has 11 amino acids. The germline V gene has CDR1 LNHNV and CDR2 YYDKDF (reference sequence). V lost 1 base and J 10 bases, leaving 7 bases between the germline ends. CDR3 region: CATSRGRDYTF. CDR3 bases: TGTGCCACCAGCAGAGGTAGAGACTACACCTTC. The variable domain in full, with the rest retrieved from reference TRBV15 and TRBJ1-2, is DAMVIQNPRYQVTQFGKPVTLSCSQTLNHNVMYWYQQKSSQAPKLLFHYYDKDFNNEADTPDNFQSRRPNTSFCFLDIRSPGLGDTAMYLCATSRGRDYTFGSGTRLTVV.

The table lists this clonotype with a few counts. The chain links TRBV5-1 to TRBJ1-6; D remains ambiguous. V lost 0 bases and J lost 8, with 12 bases in between. The CDR3 consists of 15 residues. CDR1 SGHRS and CDR2 YFSETQ come from the germline V gene. Written as DNA, the CDR3 is TGCGCCAGCAGCTTGGCCGTACAGCCGTATTCACCCCTCCACTTT. This encodes CASSLAVQPYSPLHF.

This clonotype was detected only a few times. J is TRBJ1-5 and V is TRBV18; the D gene is possibly TRBD1 (5 bases). In germline, CDR1 is KGHSH, CDR2 LQKENI. With 3 bases removed from V and 4 bases from J, the gap between germline ends came to 10 bases. This CDR3 is built from 14 residues. CDR3 protein: CASSPLGGNQPQHF. CDR3 bases: TGTGCCAGCTCACCCCTTGGGGGTAATCAGCCCCAGCATTTT. Variable domain in full (rest from reference TRBV18 and TRBJ1-5): NAGVMQNPRHLVRRRGQEARLRCSPMKGHSHVYWYRQLPEEGLKFMVYLQKENIIDESGMPKERFSAEFPKEGPSILRIQQVVRGDSAAYFCASSPLGGNQPQHFGDGTRLSIL.

This sequence joins TRBV28 and TRBJ2-3; D call uncertain. V lost 3 bases to trimming and J lost 2 bases, with 15 bases between them. CDR3 length: 16 amino acids. CDR1 MDHEN and CDR2 SYDVKM come from the germline V gene. The CDR3 region is CASSLDPGYNTDTQYF. The CDR3 DNA reads TGTGCCAGCAGTTTGGACCCGGGTTATAACACAGATACGCAGTATTTT.

CDR3 nucleotide sequence: TGTGCCATCAGTGAGTACAGGGGCACTGAAGCTTTCTTT. Translating gives CAISEYRGTEAFF. The chain employs TRBV10-3 and TRBJ1-1; 7 nucleotides align to TRBD1. V was clipped by 1 base and J by 4 bases; unmatched bases: 0. The CDR3 covers 13 residues. Germline CDR1 and CDR2: ENHRY and SYGVKD.

The chain recombines TRBV27 with TRBJ1-3; D uncertain. Trimming removed 4 bases from V and 0 bases from J, with 13 bases in between. Germline V gene data show CDR1 as MNHEY and CDR2 as SMNVEV (reference sequence). The CDR3 runs to 16 residues. The CDR3 protein is CASSYRREPSGNTIYF. In DNA form, the CDR3 reads TGTGCCAGCAGTTACCGACGGGAACCCTCTGGAAACACCATATATTTT.

This clonotype is medium-sized (0.01 to 0.1%) in the sample. The chain employs TRBV30 and TRBJ2-7, with TRBD1 identical over 7 bases. The CDR3 spans 12 residues. With 4 bases clipped from V and 4 bases from J, the junction kept 4 bases outside the gene matches. Looked up from germline, CDR1 is GTSNPN and CDR2 is SVGIG (reference sequence). CDR3 residues: CAWTLRGYEQYF. The CDR3, as DNA: TGTGCCTGGACCCTCAGGGGGTACGAGCAGTACTTC.

This clonotype was seen at least ten times. V usage is TRBV6-5 and J usage is TRBJ1-2, with TRBD1 matching 9 bases. Germline CDR1 is MNHEY and CDR2 is SVGAGI. This CDR3 spans 16 amino acids. Trimming cost V 7 bases and J 8 bases; bases outside gene matches: 17. The CDR3 here is CASINRDRAQLGGYTF. The CDR3 DNA reads as TGTGCCAGCATCAACAGGGACAGGGCCCAACTCGGGGGCTACACCTTC.

This clonotype is judged medium-sized (0.01 to 0.1%). The rearrangement links TRBV27 to TRBJ2-7; D remains ambiguous. Germline assignment: CDR1 MNHEY and CDR2 SMNVEV (reference sequence). V was pared by 5 bases and J by 6 bases, with 11 bases between. This CDR3 has 12 residues. This CDR3 reads CASSPTASEQYF. CDR3 nucleotides: TGTGCCAGCAGTCCGACGGCCTCCGAGCAGTACTTC.